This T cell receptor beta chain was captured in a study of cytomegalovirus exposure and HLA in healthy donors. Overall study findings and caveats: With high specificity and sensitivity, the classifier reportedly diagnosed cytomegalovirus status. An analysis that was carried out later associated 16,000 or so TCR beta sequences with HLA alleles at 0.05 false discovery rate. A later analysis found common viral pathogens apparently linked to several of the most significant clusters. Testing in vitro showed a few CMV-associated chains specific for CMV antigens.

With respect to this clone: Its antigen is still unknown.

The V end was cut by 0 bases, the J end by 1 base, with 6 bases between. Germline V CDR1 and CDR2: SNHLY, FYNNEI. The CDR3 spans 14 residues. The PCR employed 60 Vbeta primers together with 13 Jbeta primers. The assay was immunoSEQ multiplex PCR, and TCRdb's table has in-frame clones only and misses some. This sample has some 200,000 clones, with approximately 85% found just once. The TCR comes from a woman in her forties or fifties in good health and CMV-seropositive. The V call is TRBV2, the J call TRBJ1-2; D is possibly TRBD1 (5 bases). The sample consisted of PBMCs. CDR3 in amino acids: CASSEAQGNYGYTF. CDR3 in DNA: TGTGCCAGCAGTGAAGCGCAGGGTAACTATGGCTACACCTTC.